The count of the clone carrying this T cell receptor beta chain is one. The antigen remains undetermined. This sample is drawn from a study of T cell clones after liver transplantation. Study at large: Without induction therapy, subjects received standard immunosuppression until 12-24 months post-transplant. Tolerance: complete withdrawal held at least one year, liver enzymes staying within twice normal.

Study observations and caveats: Conclusions were preliminary, with small, heterogeneous patient groups.

The table came from immunoSEQ multiplex PCR; TCRdb's copy has only in-frame clones and leaves some out. The table shows roughly 10,000 clones, with approximately 80% occurring only once. The germline gives CDR1 SGHNT, CDR2 YYREEE (reference sequence). V lost 3 bases, J lost 6 bases, and 16 bases stayed unmatched. This CDR3 is 17 amino acids long. Sorting of unstimulated PBMCs yielded separate CD3+CD4+ and CD3+CD8+ fractions. The source material was CD8+ T cells from blood, sampled at the 22-month timepoint. The genes are TRBV5-4 and TRBJ1-2, with 8 bases matching TRBD1. This TCR was sampled from a human patient who received a liver transplant. The graft donor may account for some of the T cells. CDR3 coding DNA: TGTGCCAGCAGCTCGGGACAGGATGGATCTGGATTCCATGGCTACACCTTC. Residues: CASSSGQDGSGFHGYTF.